Below, one TCR beta chain is given with its context. This CDR3 contains 16 residues. Germline loops: CDR1 SEHNR, CDR2 FQNEAQ (reference sequence). The J segment lost 7 bases and the V segment lost 4 bases, leaving 9 bases of the junction unmatched. Sorted-subset replicate PCR reactions were performed with about 200 ng DNA, corresponding to roughly 30,000 T cell genomes. Clones were read by immunoSEQ multiplex PCR, and TCRdb kept only the in-frame ones, dropping some. Seen here are 2 million to 2.5 million clones, more than 85% observed once, and the top ten hold roughly 1.7%. This sample was taken from a study of shared clonotypes between healthy human individuals. CD8 cells classed as naive were CD45RO-negative and positively selected for CCR7, excluding terminally differentiated effector memory CD45RA+ cells. Study donors comprised healthy, HIV-negative adults devoid of recent acute infection or vaccination.

The sequenced sample consisted of naive CD8+ T cells from PBMCs. The chain uses TRBV7-9 and TRBJ1-4; 10 nucleotides line up with TRBD1. The receptor was isolated from a man between 18 and 35 years old in good health. Some clones in this sample may be carry-over from other donors' samples. The DNA of the CDR3 is TGTGCCAGCAGCTCAAGTGGGACAGGGGAAGTTGAAAAACTGTTTTTT. It encodes CASSSSGTGEVEKLFF.